This T cell receptor beta chain derives from a study of cytomegalovirus exposure and HLA in healthy donors. Points from the study as a whole: A previous analysis found most TCR beta V segments productive roughly 87% or roughly 30% of the time.

This clone has more than one count but fewer than ten. Its target is not known. This CDR3 spans 16 amino acids. Germline V gene data show CDR1 as MDHEN and CDR2 as SYDVKM. V was clipped by 1 base and J by 2 bases; unmatched bases: 8. It was with 60 Vbeta and 13 Jbeta primers that the PCR ran. TCRdb's copy holds only in-frame clones and misses some; the assay was immunoSEQ multiplex PCR. The sample has approximately 100,000 clones, roughly 71% seen once. Sequencing was carried out using PBMCs. The origin of this receptor is a man aged 45-60 years in good health and CMV-seronegative. The V gene is TRBV28, the J gene TRBJ2-7, with 7 positions matching TRBD2. DNA of the CDR3: TGTGCCAGCAGTTTATCGAGCGGGAACACACCCTACGAGCAGTACTTC. Protein sequence: CASSLSSGNTPYEQYF.